Following are 28 T cell receptor beta chains from one sample sequenced in a study of CXCR3-negative and CXCR3-positive naive CD8 T cells (dated by TCRdb to between 2018 and 2021). Results and caveats for the whole study, not just this receptor: Compared with CXCR3-negative naive cells, CXCR3-positive naive cells had TRB CDR3s with higher hydrophobicity (lower Kidera factor 4), lower energy, and higher strength and volume indices.

Sequencer: NextSeq 550. The Human TCR Profiling Kit (MiLaboratory) was used to make UMI-labeled 5' RACE TRB cDNA libraries. The reads underwent TCRdb reprocessing, giving one record for each CDR3 protein sequence and no DNA. The sample has some 64,000 distinct CDR3 sequences on record. The ten largest make up less than 0.85% of the sample. These receptors have no identified antigens. Sequenced: naive CXCR3+ CD8+ T cells from blood. The label giving this sample's cell subset or site can be read as: CD45RO-CCR7+CD27+CD95- naive CD8+ T cells expressing CXCR3 (TNR3+). The origin of the receptors is a human donor in good health. Some clones in this sample may be carry-over from other donors' samples.

V and J are TRBV20-1 and TRBJ2-7; TCRdb's D gene call, TRBD2, goes unchecked for lack of DNA. The CDR3 is made up of 15 amino acids. CDR1 is DFQATT and CDR2 is SNEGSKA in the germline V gene (reference sequence). The CDR3 loop is CSARELLAGGGEQYF.

This clonotype is labeled medium-sized (0.01 to 0.1%) based on frequency. The chain links TRBV4-3 to TRBJ2-7; TCRdb proposes TRBD2, but this gene call is untestable without DNA. The CDR3 loop spans 14 amino acids. Germline CDR1 and CDR2: LGHNA and YSLEER. The CDR3 sequence: CASSQDAGGYEQYF.

This chain uses TRBV29-1 with TRBJ2-7; no DNA is available, so the TRBD1 call from TCRdb remains unchecked. Germline CDR1 is SQVTM and CDR2 is ANQGSEA. CDR3 length: 14 amino acids. The CDR3 spells CSVEGQGATYEQYF.

This chain joins TRBV28 and TRBJ1-1. This CDR3 spans 14 amino acids. Germline loops: CDR1 MDHEN, CDR2 SYDVKM. The CDR3 protein is CASSNPGLSFEAFF.

V is TRBV9 and J is TRBJ2-1. This CDR3 has 12 residues. Per germline, CDR1 SGDLS and CDR2 YYNGEE. The CDR3 spells CASSLKGNEQFF.

The chain joins TRBV7-9 to TRBJ2-1; TCRdb indicates TRBD1, and absent DNA this call remains unverified. Germline CDR1 is SEHNR and CDR2 is FQNEAQ (reference sequence). The CDR3 extends over 16 amino acids. CDR3 sequence: CASSLALGGEVNEQFF.

This chain connects TRBV4-3 to TRBJ2-2. The germline gives CDR1 LGHNA, CDR2 YSLEER. The CDR3 consists of 15 residues. CDR3 protein: CASSQVRLNTGELFF.

The J gene is TRBJ2-3, the V gene TRBV28; without DNA, the TCRdb call of TRBD2 cannot be checked. This CDR3 contains 16 residues. Looked up from germline, CDR1 is MDHEN and CDR2 is SYDVKM. CDR3 region: CASSTTESAPTDTQYF.

This chain connects TRBV4-3 to TRBJ2-7. Germline CDR1 and CDR2: LGHNA and YSLEER. This CDR3 spans 15 amino acids. CDR3 sequence: CASSQDVGTNYEQYF.

The chain is built from TRBV9 and TRBJ2-1. The length of the CDR3 is 14 residues. Germline CDR1 reads SGDLS; CDR2 reads YYNGEE. The CDR3 loop reads CASSAPIPYNEQFF.

This chain joins TRBV20-1 and TRBJ2-7; the D gene TCRdb calls, TRBD1, cannot be checked with no DNA. The V gene's germline CDR1 is DFQATT and CDR2 SNEGSKA (reference sequence). The CDR3 has 15 amino acids. CDR3 protein: CSAEYRGQGYYEQYF.

The chain recombines TRBV5-1 with TRBJ2-7; no DNA is available, so the TRBD1 call from TCRdb remains unchecked. Germline V gene sequence: CDR1 SGHRS, CDR2 YFSETQ. The CDR3 consists of 14 residues. The CDR3 is CASSSDRVGDEQYF.

The rearrangement links TRBV12-3 or TRBV12-4 to TRBJ2-1; TCRdb names TRBD2, which stays unverified in the absence of DNA. The CDR3 has 13 amino acids. The CDR3 loop is CASGPPIYNEQFF.

This chain joins TRBV10-3 and TRBJ1-6; there is no DNA to check the TCRdb D call of TRBD1. CDR3 length: 15 residues. The V gene's germline CDR1 is ENHRY and CDR2 SYGVKD. This CDR3 reads CAISERRGNYSPLHF.

The V gene is TRBV23-1, the J gene TRBJ2-5; without DNA, the TCRdb call of TRBD1 cannot be checked. TRBV23-1 is labeled an ORF, and its function is uncertain. The CDR3 runs 16 residues. The CDR3 protein is CASSQSSPGQQETQYF.

This sequence joins TRBV11-2 and TRBJ2-3. CDR1 and CDR2 from the germline V gene are SGHAT and FQNNGV. CDR3 length: 15 residues. This CDR3 is CASSLDFGFADTQYF.

V and J are TRBV20-1 and TRBJ2-1. This CDR3 has 13 residues. Germline CDR1 reads DFQATT; CDR2 reads SNEGSKA (reference sequence). The CDR3 reads CSARDPSSYEQFF.

The rearrangement joins TRBV11-3 to TRBJ2-3. Germline-derived CDR1 and CDR2 are SGHNT and YENEEA. The CDR3 loop spans 15 amino acids. The chain's CDR3 is CASSSLEIPTDTQYF. The whole variable domain, filled in from reference TRBV11-3 and TRBJ2-3, reads EAGVVQSPRYKIIEKKQPVAFWCNPISGHNTLYWYLQNLGQGPELLIRYENEEAVDDSQLPKDRFSAERLKGVDSTLKIQPAELGDSAVYLCASSSLEIPTDTQYFGPGTRLTVL.

The chain links TRBV7-3 to TRBJ1-1; TCRdb selects TRBD1, and the lack of DNA leaves this call unchecked. From germline, CDR1 is SGHTA and CDR2 FQGTGA. This CDR3 has 14 amino acids. CDR3 region: CASSSTGLSTEAFF.

The chain joins TRBV27 to TRBJ2-5; TCRdb's assignment of TRBD2 cannot be checked, as there is no DNA. The CDR3 extends over 16 amino acids. Germline assignment: CDR1 MNHEY and CDR2 SMNVEV (reference sequence). CDR3 protein: CASARTSGIRGETQYF.

This rearrangement joins TRBV13 to TRBJ2-7; absent DNA, TCRdb's TRBD1 call cannot be checked. Per germline, CDR1 PRHDT and CDR2 FYEKMQ (reference sequence). The CDR3 loop spans 17 amino acids. CDR3 sequence reads: CASSPGQGVKSSYEQYF.

CDR3 region: CASTTGTFTDTQYF. The chain has TRBV6-2 or TRBV6-3 and TRBJ2-3; TCRdb's D call, TRBD1, is unchecked because there is no DNA. There are 14 residues in the CDR3. The germline gives CDR1 MNHEY, CDR2 SVGEGT.

This chain uses TRBV29-1 with TRBJ2-5. This CDR3 is built from 13 residues. Germline values: CDR1 SQVTM, CDR2 ANQGSEA. CDR3 in amino acids: CSVDLGIRETQYF.

The genes are TRBV5-1 and TRBJ1-1. Germline loops: CDR1 SGHRS, CDR2 YFSETQ. The CDR3 is 13 residues long. The CDR3: CASSPLSGFAAFF.

The chain links TRBV5-4 to TRBJ2-1; TCRdb's assignment of TRBD2 cannot be checked, as there is no DNA. The CDR3 length is 12 residues. Germline-derived CDR1 and CDR2 are SGHNT and YYREEE (reference sequence). The CDR3 sequence: CASSPARDEQFF.

This chain joins TRBV12-3 or TRBV12-4 and TRBJ2-2; TCRdb lists TRBD2, though no DNA is available to test this call. The CDR3 length is 17 residues. This chain's CDR3 is CANLATSGNANTGELFF.

The genes are TRBV7-9 and TRBJ2-7; with no DNA, the TCRdb D assignment of TRBD1 cannot be verified. In germline, CDR1 is SEHNR, CDR2 FQNEAQ (reference sequence). The CDR3 is made up of 15 amino acids. CDR3: CASSSYDRADYEQYF.

The chain couples TRBV6-2 or TRBV6-3 to TRBJ2-7; the D call of TRBD1 rests on TCRdb alone, since no DNA is present to check it. This CDR3 is 15 amino acids long. In germline, CDR1 is MNHEY, CDR2 SVGEGT. CDR3 region: CASSYYRTGSYEQYF.